This T cell receptor (beta chain) was captured by sequencing in a study of OX40 agonist ivuxolimab in advanced cancers. Study overall: Dose-escalation subjects each had hepatocellular carcinoma, melanoma, renal cell or head and neck cancer.

V trimming: 5 bases; J trimming: 6 bases; junction bases outside the gene matches: 7. The length of the CDR3 is 15 residues. CDR1 SGHTA and CDR2 FQGTGA come from the germline V gene. Only in-frame clones appear in the TCRdb table, and some are missing; sequencing was by immunoSEQ multiplex PCR. The sample records around 12,000 clones, 90% being singletons. The starting material was CD4+ or CD8+ T cells sorted from blood, obtained in a trial of the OX40 agonist ivuxolimab. This TCR was sampled from an adult with an advanced solid tumor such as melanoma, head and neck, liver or kidney cancer. The chain combines TRBV7-3 with TRBJ1-4; the match to TRBD1 covers 9 bases. In DNA, the CDR3 is TGTGCCAGCAGCACGAGGGACAGGGCGGATGAAAAACTGTTTTTT. It is translated as CASSTRDRADEKLFF.